This T cell receptor (beta chain) derives from a study of T cells in Graves' hyperthyroidism and ophthalmopathy (dated by TCRdb to the late 2010s). Broadly, across the study: Peripheral blood samples were taken at initial diagnosis, before any treatment was given. The roughly 94 discovery patients were randomly split 7:3 into training and test sets. After sampling, hyperthyroidism patients received methimazole starting at 30 mg daily, and ophthalmopathy patients received high-dose intravenous methylprednisolone. The paper reports TCR Vbeta CDR3 sequencing of roughly 140 peripheral blood samples: under 45 ophthalmopathy, fewer than 80 hyperthyroidism and 17 progressor patients. In more than 5 Graves' hyperthyroidism patients, the study also compared T-cell repertoires from thyroid tissue with T-cell repertoires from blood. To identify TCR V-J signatures that set the groups apart, the researchers used a discovery cohort of 100 patients, made up of around 42 with Graves' ophthalmopathy and 57 with stable Graves' hyperthyroidism. Prospective prediction of ophthalmopathy was tested in an independent validation cohort consisting of some 20 hyperthyroidism patients and approximately 16 patients who later progressed to ophthalmopathy. Study-wide findings and limitations: During validation, the model predicted progression to ophthalmopathy a median of around 6 months ahead of onset, with around 71% sensitivity and roughly 72% specificity. No statistical method was used to fix the sample size in advance, and group allocation was not hidden from the investigators. A model built on a 13 V-J signature distinguished ophthalmopathy from stable hyperthyroidism, reaching around 87% sensitivity and under 84% specificity in cross-validation and 80%/75% in testing. Most expanded thyroid clonotypes (frequency above 0.001) were also found in blood, which suggests that blood repertoires may mirror thyroid immune responses.

Hyperthyroidism patients were newly diagnosed, had a disease duration of under 2 months, and were aged 18 to 65 years. Any patient with an uncontrolled infection, another autoimmune disease, pregnancy or lactation was excluded. Diagnoses were based on clinical symptoms, serum thyroxine and TRAb, thyroid ultrasound and orbital computed tomography. Blood from progressor patients was drawn when they were first diagnosed with hyperthyroidism, before any ophthalmopathy symptoms appeared. Ficoll-Paque density gradient centrifugation was used to isolate PBMCs from around 9.1 ml of fresh peripheral blood. Progressor patients were initially diagnosed with Graves' hyperthyroidism and developed ophthalmopathy during follow-up. Total RNA was extracted with Trizol reagent, and quality was checked on an Agilent 2100 Bioanalyzer. The TCR beta CDR3 regions were amplified from the RNA transcripts. For the first round of RT-PCR on the TCR CDR3, the HTBI primer set was used together with the Qiagen OneStep RT-PCR kit. Libraries were constructed in a second round of multiplex PCR, after which size selection and purification were carried out. Libraries were sequenced paired-end with 100 bp reads on an Illumina HiSeq2000. The study's own analysis went as follows. SOAPnuke was used to process the raw data, throwing out any read that contained adapters or uncalled bases, had a mean Phred below 15, or lacked an exact constant-primer or identifier match. COPE v1.2.5 was used to merge high-quality paired reads, and clonotypes were defined as unique nucleotide sequences. Clonotypes were aligned to IMGT TRBV, TRBD and TRBJ reference segments using MiTCR v1.1. Analysis was restricted to V-J combinations with a frequency above 0.0001, which covered roughly 99% of repertoires. A TCS score was defined as the ratio of F50 (clonal expansion) to E x V (chaos), with BLOSUM62-based TCRdist applied between CDR3 peptides within each V-J. Welch's t-statistics and random forest reduced 450 to 600 V-J features to roughly 13, which were used in a naive Bayes classifier (R e1071). TCRdb reprocessed the public reads (quality trimming at Q25 with fastp, clone calling with MiXCR) and kept in-frame beta chains. Rows merge per CDR3 protein into single entries with the most common DNA and genes. The V and J calls and clone size come from TCRdb's table, not from the authors' own analysis. The sample contains fewer than 900,000 distinct CDR3 sequences, around 20% of them found a single time. 16% of the sample is held by the ten biggest clonotypes.

About this clonotype: The antigen it recognizes is unknown. The input lacks base qualities; no much larger clone sits a single base away.

The germline V gene (reference sequence) sets CDR1 to LNHDA and CDR2 to SQIVND. Deletion took 7 bases off V and 0 bases off J, with a span of 10 bases between the germline ends. From the cysteine through the phenylalanine, the CDR3 covers 14 amino acids. Only CDR3 DNA is held: 42 bases, read in frame from base 1. This clonotype originated in a woman between 50 and 59 years old with Graves' hyperthyroidism that later progressed to Graves' ophthalmopathy. The specimen was blood. Recombination connected TRBV19 to TRBJ1-3; the D gene assignment is ambiguous. The CDR3 is CASNGRSSGNTIYF. The DNA sequence is given as TGTGCCAGTAACGGCAGAAGCTCTGGAAACACCATATATTTT.